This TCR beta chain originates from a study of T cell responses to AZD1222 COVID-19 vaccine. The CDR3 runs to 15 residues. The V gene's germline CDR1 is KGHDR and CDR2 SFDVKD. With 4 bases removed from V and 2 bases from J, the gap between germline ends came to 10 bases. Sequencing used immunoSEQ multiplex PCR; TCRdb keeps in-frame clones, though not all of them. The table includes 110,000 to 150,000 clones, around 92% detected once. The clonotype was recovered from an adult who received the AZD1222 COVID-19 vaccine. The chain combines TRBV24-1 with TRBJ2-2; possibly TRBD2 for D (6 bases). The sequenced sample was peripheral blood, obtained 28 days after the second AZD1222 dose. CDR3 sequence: CATSDPGLNTGELFF. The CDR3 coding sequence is TGTGCCACCAGTGACCCGGGACTTAACACCGGGGAGCTGTTTTTT.